One sample yielded the 26 T cell receptor beta chains listed below, sequenced in a study of CD8+ T cells in alopecia areata. Extraction of RNA preceded its reverse transcription into cDNA, which served as the sequencing template. Only in-frame clones appear in the TCRdb table, and some are missing; sequencing was by immunoSEQ multiplex PCR. The sample lists about 140,000 clones; roughly four fifths were seen once. The treatment was: oral pan-JAK inhibitor, 5-10 mg twice daily. Specimen: CD8+ T cells sorted from blood, collected at week 4, from a patient treated with tofacitinib. The receptors derive from a human donor with alopecia areata.

This sequence joins TRBV14 and TRBJ1-4; D is ambiguous. In germline, CDR1 is SGHDN, CDR2 FVKESK. CDR3 length: 13 amino acids. The germline V and J ends were trimmed by 3 bases and 8 bases, with 10 bases remaining between them. The CDR3 DNA follows: TGTGCCAGCAGCCAGACGGGGTGGGAAAAACTGTTTTTT. It is translated as CASSQTGWEKLFF.

This rearrangement joins TRBV7-7 to TRBJ2-5; TRBD2 aligns across 9 bases. The V segment lost 11 bases and the J segment 2 bases; nucleotides outside the gene matches: 3. This CDR3 spans 12 amino acids. The germline gives CDR1 SSHAT, CDR2 FNYEAQ (reference sequence). The CDR3 protein is CAAGGPQETQYF. CDR3 coding DNA: TGTGCCGCGGGGGGGCCGCAAGAGACCCAGTACTTC.

The chain uses TRBV30 and TRBJ1-5; no clear D gene. Trimming cost V 5 bases and J 0 bases, with 2 bases left between them. This CDR3 contains 11 residues. Looked up from germline, CDR1 is GTSNPN and CDR2 is SVGIG (reference sequence). The chain's CDR3 is CAWGSNQPQHF. The CDR3 coding sequence is TGTGCCTGGGGTAGCAATCAGCCCCAGCATTTT.

The V gene is TRBV6-8, the J gene TRBJ1-5, with D uncertain. The CDR3 loop spans 16 amino acids. The germline gives CDR1 MNHGY, CDR2 SAAAGT. Trimming pared 6 bases from V and 3 bases from J, leaving 18 bases between. CDR3 DNA sequence: TGTGCCAGCAGGCTCCCCCCAGGAGACTACAATCAGCCCCAGCATTTT. Translating gives CASRLPPGDYNQPQHF.

The rearrangement links TRBV5-1 to TRBJ2-7, with TRBD1 as a possible D gene (5 bases). V gave up 4 bases and J gave up 2 bases, with 25 bases separating them. The CDR3 contains 18 residues. CDR1 is SGHRS and CDR2 is YFSETQ in the germline V gene. Here the CDR3 DNA reads TGCGCCAGCAGCCCGACACTCCCCTCAAAAGTCAGGGCCTACGAGCAGTACTTC. Its translation: CASSPTLPSKVRAYEQYF.

This clone has only a few counts. This chain connects TRBV19 to TRBJ2-1; D is unresolved. Germline lookup yields CDR1 LNHDA and CDR2 SQIVND (reference sequence). This CDR3 contains 17 residues. Trimming took 0 bases from V and 2 from J, leaving 14 bases between them. In DNA form, the CDR3 reads TGTGCCAGTAGTATAGATCTCGGGTCTCTAGCCTACAATGAGCAGTTCTTC. This gives the protein CASSIDLGSLAYNEQFF.

The chain has TRBV6-6 and TRBJ1-5; D gene uncertain. The germline V gene has CDR1 MNHNY and CDR2 SVGAGI (reference sequence). V was cut by 2 bases and J by 0 bases, with 8 bases left in between. The CDR3 extends over 15 amino acids. The CDR3 DNA reads as TGTGCCAGCAGTTACAAGGATCATAGCAATCAGCCCCAGCATTTT. Encoded protein: CASSYKDHSNQPQHF.

The CDR3 protein is CASSLGWELFF. DNA for the CDR3: TGTGCCAGCAGCTTGGGCTGGGAGCTGTTTTTT. V and J are TRBV7-9 and TRBJ2-2; D is unclear. CDR1 is SEHNR, CDR2 FQNEAQ, per germline (reference sequence). The CDR3 is made up of 11 amino acids. Trimming removed 3 bases from V and 9 bases from J, with 5 bases in between.

This sequence joins TRBV23-1 and TRBJ2-7, with D maybe TRBD2 (6 bases). TRBV23-1 belongs to the ORF category, with a function that is uncertain. The CDR3 has 15 residues. V was clipped by 4 bases and J by 3 bases, with 16 bases between them. The CDR3 DNA reads as TGCGCCAGCAGTCGCAACGCCGGGAGCCTCTACGAGCAGTACTTC. It encodes CASSRNAGSLYEQYF.

This clone was detected a few times. This rearrangement joins TRBV29-1 to TRBJ2-5; TRBD2 agrees at 8 bases. The CDR3 runs 17 residues. Germline lookup yields CDR1 SQVTM and CDR2 ANQGSEA. V lost 2 bases to trimming and J lost 4 bases; unmatched junction nucleotides: 15. The CDR3 spells CSVETPDSGALGETQYF. The DNA of the CDR3 is TGCAGCGTTGAAACGCCGGATAGCGGGGCGTTGGGAGAGACCCAGTACTTC.

V gene TRBV2 combines with J gene TRBJ2-2; 7 nucleotides match TRBD1. The CDR3 sequence is 14 residues long. Germline CDR1 SNHLY, CDR2 FYNNEI. Germline trimming cut 8 bases from V and 5 bases from J; bases unmatched to any gene: 8. CDR3 coding DNA: TGTGCCAGCCTAGACAGGGCCAGGACCGGGGAGCTGTTTTTT. Protein: CASLDRARTGELFF.

This rearrangement joins TRBV6-5 to TRBJ1-1; D call uncertain. V was cut by 4 bases and J by 5 bases, with 11 bases left in between. The germline V gene has CDR1 MNHEY and CDR2 SVGAGI. CDR3 length equals 13 residues. The CDR3 is CASSSGRGTEAFF. The CDR3 bases are TGTGCCAGCAGTTCGGGCCGAGGGACTGAAGCTTTCTTT.

The rearrangement links TRBV11-1 to TRBJ2-3; D is unresolved. CDR3 length: 12 amino acids. Trimming removed 4 bases from V and 3 bases from J, with 5 bases in between. In germline, CDR1 is SGHAT, CDR2 FQDESV (reference sequence). CDR3 coding DNA: TGTGCCAGCAGCTCGACGACAGATACGCAGTATTTT. It is translated as CASSSTTDTQYF.

V gene TRBV11-2 combines with J gene TRBJ1-2, with TRBD1 matching over 8 bases. The CDR3 length is 16 residues. V gave up 3 bases and J gave up 7 bases; unmatched junction bases: 13. Germline assignment: CDR1 SGHAT and CDR2 FQNNGV. CDR3 region: CASSLRRQGPPSGYTF. The CDR3 DNA reads as TGTGCCAGCAGCTTGAGAAGACAGGGGCCCCCCTCTGGCTACACCTTC. The full variable domain, its missing parts supplied by reference TRBV11-2 and TRBJ1-2, is EAGVAQSPRYKIIEKRQSVAFWCNPISGHATLYWYQQILGQGPKLLIQFQNNGVVDDSQLPKDRFSAERLKGVDSTLKIQPAKLEDSAVYLCASSLRRQGPPSGYTFGSGTRLTVV.

The J gene is TRBJ2-5, the V gene TRBV4-1; no definite D call. There are 12 residues in the CDR3. CDR1 is MGHRA, CDR2 YSYEKL, per germline. V was shortened by 6 bases and J by 5 bases, with 10 bases between the two germline ends. CDR3 DNA sequence: TGCGCCAGCAGTGACCTTTTGGAGACCCAGTACTTC. Its protein is CASSDLLETQYF.

This sequence joins TRBV4-2 and TRBJ2-4; perhaps TRBD2 as D (6 bases). V dropped 0 bases and J dropped 1 base, with 10 bases sitting between them. This CDR3 region has 16 residues. In germline, CDR1 is LGHNA, CDR2 YNFKEQ. This CDR3 is CASSQDGEAAKNIQYF. The CDR3 DNA follows: TGTGCCAGCAGCCAAGATGGGGAGGCTGCCAAAAACATTCAGTACTTC.

The table lists this clone with a count of one. The chain links TRBV6-5 to TRBJ1-2, with D perhaps TRBD1 (5 bases). The germline V gene encodes CDR1 MNHEY and CDR2 SVGAGI. V lost 5 bases, J lost 4 bases, and 17 bases lay in between. This CDR3 is built from 15 residues. The CDR3 region has the DNA TGTGCCAGCAGTCCCGGGCAGGGCCGTACCTATGGCTACACCTTC. Translation: CASSPGQGRTYGYTF.

The rearrangement links TRBV29-1 to TRBJ2-7; 9 nucleotides align to TRBD2. CDR1 SQVTM and CDR2 ANQGSEA come from the germline V gene. This CDR3 has 16 residues. Germline trimming cut 1 base from V and 0 bases from J; bases unmatched to any gene: 7. CDR3 nucleotides: TGCAGCGTTGAAGGTAGTCTAGCGGGGATCTCCTACGAGCAGTACTTC. Protein sequence: CSVEGSLAGISYEQYF.

The chain couples TRBV5-1 to TRBJ2-7; 8 nucleotides align to TRBD1. This CDR3 is built from 15 residues. V gave up 7 bases and J gave up 2 bases; unmatched junction bases: 11. Germline CDR1 and CDR2: SGHRS and YFSETQ. In DNA, the CDR3 is TGCGCCAGCTCGCCCGGACAGGGATCCCCCTACGAGCAGTACTTC. It specifies CASSPGQGSPYEQYF.

The gene calls are TRBV27 and TRBJ1-4; 7 bases are a match to TRBD1. In germline, CDR1 is MNHEY, CDR2 SMNVEV (reference sequence). The J segment lost 0 bases and the V segment lost 4 bases, leaving 8 bases of the junction unmatched. The length of the CDR3 is 17 residues. CDR3 amino acids: CASSSGDSFATNEKLFF. The CDR3 nucleotides are TGTGCCAGCAGTTCGGGGGACAGCTTTGCAACTAATGAAAAACTGTTTTTT.

This clone was detected only a few times. This chain uses TRBV18 with TRBJ2-1, with D possibly being TRBD1 or TRBD2 (5 bases each). Between the trimmed V and J ends, which lost 5 bases and 0 bases, there was a span of 14 bases. This CDR3 has 16 residues. Germline assignment: CDR1 KGHSH and CDR2 LQKENI. The CDR3 DNA reads as TGTGCCAGCTCAGGGGGTCGACAGACCTCCTACAATGAGCAGTTCTTC. As protein: CASSGGRQTSYNEQFF.

This rearrangement joins TRBV13 to TRBJ2-5, with unresolved D. Germline CDR1 is PRHDT and CDR2 is FYEKMQ (reference sequence). The CDR3 contains 14 residues. V lost 5 bases to trimming and J lost 1 base, with 11 bases between them. This chain's CDR3 is CASSVRASQETQYF. The DNA of the CDR3 is TGTGCCAGCAGCGTCCGGGCCTCCCAAGAGACCCAGTACTTC.

Turning to this clone: The identical CDR3 is also encoded by other nucleotide sequences in the sample. This rearrangement joins TRBV5-6 to TRBJ2-3; D is perhaps TRBD2 (5 bases). V was trimmed by 0 bases and J by 1 base, leaving 6 bases between them. CDR3 length: 14 amino acids. The germline V gene encodes CDR1 SGHDT and CDR2 YYEEEE. CDR3 loop: CASSLGGGTDTQYF. The CDR3 DNA reads TGTGCCAGCAGCTTGGGGGGAGGCACAGATACGCAGTATTTT.

The chain uses TRBV11-3 and TRBJ2-2, with a weak D call TRBD2 (6 bases). This CDR3 spans 15 amino acids. V dropped 5 bases and J dropped 2 bases, with 12 bases sitting between them. Germline-derived CDR1 and CDR2 are SGHNT and YENEEA. Written as DNA, the CDR3 is TGTGCCAGCAGCCGACTAGTTACTAACACCGGGGAGCTGTTTTTT. The encoded protein is CASSRLVTNTGELFF.

This chain links TRBV29-1 with TRBJ2-3; D call uncertain. The germline gives CDR1 SQVTM, CDR2 ANQGSEA. There are 16 residues in the CDR3. V was pared by 3 bases and J by 0 bases, with 16 bases between. CDR3 sequence: CSVEVWFDASTDTQYF. CDR3 nucleotide sequence: TGCAGCGTTGAGGTGTGGTTTGACGCTAGCACAGATACGCAGTATTTT.

CDR3 residues: CSVESDSSSSYEQYF. CDR3 coding DNA: TGCAGCGTTGAATCTGACAGCTCGAGCTCCTACGAGCAGTACTTC. The chain employs TRBV29-1 and TRBJ2-7; D perhaps matches TRBD1 (5 bases). CDR1 and CDR2 from the germline V gene are SQVTM and ANQGSEA. V shed 2 bases and J shed 0 bases, with 14 bases lying between them. This CDR3 has 15 residues.